The sequence of this T cell receptor beta chain was determined in a study of T cell repertoires in cytomegalovirus infection. About the study: As its CMV epitopes, the study selected recently identified HLA-C-restricted and well-studied HLA-B-restricted targets. A matching HLA type, together with CMV infection, was signaled by public TCR beta signatures. Whole-study findings and limits: The study identified carriers of CMV plus the relevant HLA from cumulative public TCR beta family frequency.

A single record per CDR3 protein comes from TCRdb applying MiXCR to the reads. The sample lists about 890,000 distinct CDR3 sequences, under 40% seen once, with around an eighth in the top ten. V gave up 1 base and J gave up 3 bases, with 19 bases separating them. There are 18 residues in the CDR3. Germline assignment: CDR1 MNHNS and CDR2 SASEGT. About this clonotype: Its antigen remains unknown.

V gene TRBV6-1 combines with J gene TRBJ2-1; possible D gene TRBD2, 6 bases. The sequenced sample was cultured CD8+ T cells from PBMCs, obtained from culture after CMV antigen stimulation. This sequence was found in a human donor in good health (CMV status not recorded). Some clones in this sample may be carry-over from other donors' samples. The CDR3 sequence: CASSEVPLASDLYNEQFF. Here the CDR3 DNA reads TGTGCCAGCAGTGAAGTTCCCCTAGCGAGCGATCTCTACAATGAGCAGTTCTTC.